This T cell receptor beta chain was documented in a study of blood T cell repertoires in COVID-19. Per the authors' pipeline: Amplification from reference gene primers served as the basis for estimated nucleated cell counts. Assay used: immunoSEQ multiplex PCR; TCRdb lists only in-frame clones, some missing. The V and J calls and clone size are taken from that table; D and trimming were inferred from the DNA. The sample lists 75,000 to 90,000 clones; approximately 89% were seen once. The material sequenced was peripheral blood. This TCR was recovered from a human donor in a cohort sampled during active COVID-19.

Here the CDR3 DNA reads TGTGCCAGCAGTTATAGCCTCGACAGGGGCTTTTCCTATGGCTACACCTTC. Translated, it gives CASSYSLDRGFSYGYTF. The chain employs TRBV6-2 or TRBV6-3 and TRBJ1-2; 8 bases are shared with TRBD1. The CDR3 totals 17 residues. Germline CDR1 is MNHEY and CDR2 is SVGEGT. V was clipped by 3 bases and J by 4 bases; unmatched bases: 13.